Following are 27 T cell receptor beta chains from one sample sequenced in a study of blood T cells in healthy people across ages. Primed by a sample-barcoded 5' primer and a J-beta primer mix, a second PCR proceeded for 7 to 11 cycles. TCRdb used MiXCR to reprocess the 5' RACE reads, holding one entry per CDR3 protein. The repertoire consists of 1,800,000 or so distinct CDR3 sequences, with approximately 39% occurring once and the leading ten covering 20% to 25%. Sequenced sample: blood. These receptors came from a human donor in good health.

The chain uses TRBV29-1 and TRBJ2-7; the D gene could be TRBD1 or TRBD2 (5 bases each). Trimming took off 1 base at V and 0 bases at J, with 10 bases between the two ends. This CDR3 spans 14 amino acids. Germline lookup yields CDR1 SQVTM and CDR2 ANQGSEA. For the CDR3, the DNA is TGCAGCGTTGAAGGGGACGGCACCTCCTACGAGCAGTACTTC. Translating it yields CSVEGDGTSYEQYF.

J is TRBJ2-1 and V is TRBV9; no clear D gene. The germline V gene encodes CDR1 SGDLS and CDR2 YYNGEE. The CDR3 loop spans 14 amino acids. Trimming pared 4 bases from V and 4 bases from J, leaving 12 bases between. CDR3 protein: CASSTAGLYNEQFF. DNA for the CDR3: TGTGCCAGCAGCACCGCCGGGCTGTACAATGAGCAGTTCTTC. The full variable domain, its missing parts supplied by reference TRBV9 and TRBJ2-1, is DSGVTQTPKHLITATGQRVTLRCSPRSGDLSVYWYQQSLDQGLQFLIQYYNGEERAKGNILERFSAQQFPDLHSELNLSSLELGDSALYFCASSTAGLYNEQFFGPGTRLTVL.

The chain has TRBV3-1 and TRBJ2-7; no firm D call. This CDR3 spans 14 amino acids. V was trimmed by 7 bases and J by 2 bases, leaving 15 bases between them. From germline, CDR1 is LGHDT and CDR2 YNNKEL (reference sequence). The CDR3 DNA follows: TGTGCCAGCAAGGGATCGGGCAAGCCCTACGAGCAGTACTTC. Translating it yields CASKGSGKPYEQYF.

V and J are TRBV11-2 and TRBJ2-2, with TRBD1 identical over 11 bases. With V trimmed by 5 bases and J by 0 bases, 2 bases remained unmatched. Germline lookup yields CDR1 SGHAT and CDR2 FQNNGV. The CDR3 runs 16 residues. The CDR3 DNA reads TGTGCCAGCAGCAGGGACAGGGGGGCGAACACCGGGGAGCTGTTTTTT. It translates to CASSRDRGANTGELFF.

V is TRBV6-2 or TRBV6-3 and J is TRBJ2-4, with D tentatively TRBD2 (5 bases). CDR3 length equals 14 residues. V was trimmed by 5 bases and J by 13 bases, leaving 21 bases between them. Germline V gene lookup returns CDR1 MNHEY and CDR2 SVGEGT. CDR3 coding DNA: TGTGCCAGCAGTCACATGGGGATCGGATGGGAGCAGTACTTC. It yields the protein CASSHMGIGWEQYF.

The chain employs TRBV4-3 and TRBJ2-5, with 9 bases identical to TRBD1. Gene TRBJ2-7 matches the end of the DNA better, so the J call may be wrong. The CDR3 runs 15 residues. The germline V gene has CDR1 LGHNA and CDR2 YSLEER. Here the CDR3 DNA reads TGCGCCAGCAGCCAAGGTTGGACAGGGGACTACGAGCAGTACTTC. Translated: CASSQGWTGDYEQYF.

This clonotype was picked up a small number of times. The CDR3 coding sequence is TGCAGCGTCTCGACAGGGGGAGACACTGAAGCTTTCTTT. Amino acid sequence: CSVSTGGDTEAFF. The chain links TRBV29-1 to TRBJ1-1; 9 bases match TRBD1. The trim removed 6 bases at V and 3 bases at J, leaving 5 bases unmatched. The V gene's germline CDR1 is SQVTM and CDR2 ANQGSEA. This CDR3 contains 13 residues.

The CDR3: CSVLDPSGYEQFF. The CDR3 coding sequence is TGCAGCGTCCTTGATCCCTCTGGGTACGAGCAGTTCTTC. The rearrangement uses TRBV29-1 and TRBJ2-1, with unresolved D. The V end lost 6 bases, the J end lost 10 bases, and 19 bases lay between the germline ends. Germline CDR1 reads SQVTM; CDR2 reads ANQGSEA. The CDR3 consists of 13 residues.

The J gene is TRBJ2-3, the V gene TRBV7-9; D possibly corresponds to TRBD1 (5 bases). Germline CDR1 SEHNR, CDR2 FQNEAQ (reference sequence). V lost 0 bases, J lost 6 bases, and 13 bases lay in between. This CDR3 spans 15 amino acids. The CDR3 region has the DNA TGTGCCAGCAGCTTAGCCAGCTCAGGGTGGGATACGCAGTATTTT. As protein: CASSLASSGWDTQYF.

The genes are TRBV29-1 and TRBJ1-4; possible D gene TRBD1, 5 bases. Germline CDR1 reads SQVTM; CDR2 reads ANQGSEA. With 0 bases removed from V and 6 bases from J, the gap between germline ends came to 8 bases. CDR3 length: 13 residues. This CDR3 reads CSVEDRADEKLFF. The CDR3 bases are TGCAGCGTTGAAGACAGGGCTGATGAAAAACTGTTTTTT.

This clonotype has just a few counts. A read error may account for a junction end that differs from germline. The chain employs TRBV7-2 and TRBJ2-3; a weak D match, TRBD2 (5 bases). This CDR3 is 14 amino acids long. The germline V gene encodes CDR1 SGHTA and CDR2 FQGNSA. The CDR3 loop reads CAGSLARSTDTQYF. The CDR3 nucleotides read TGTGCCGGCAGCTTAGCGCGGAGCACAGATACGCAGTATTTT.

J is TRBJ2-5 and V is TRBV5-6; 9 bases are a match to TRBD1. The CDR3 is made up of 14 amino acids. Germline values: CDR1 SGHDT, CDR2 YYEEEE. V shed 3 bases and J 5 bases; nucleotides not matched to a gene: 5. The CDR3 region has the DNA TGTGCCAGCAGCTCGTTACAGGGGGCGGAGACCCAGTACTTC. It codes for CASSSLQGAETQYF. The full variable domain, rest sourced from reference TRBV5-6 and TRBJ2-5, is DAGVTQSPTHLIKTRGQQVTLRCSPKSGHDTVSWYQQALGQGPQFIFQYYEEEERQRGNFPDRFSGHQFPNYSSELNVNALLLGDSALYLCASSSLQGAETQYFGPGTRLLVL.

A single count supports this clonotype. This chain joins TRBV5-1 and TRBJ2-3; TRBD1 is a possible D gene (5 bases). In germline, CDR1 is SGHRS, CDR2 YFSETQ. Trimming cost V 2 bases and J 9 bases, with 16 bases left between them. The CDR3 is made up of 14 amino acids. This CDR3 is CASSLRGFIETQYF. CDR3 bases: TGCGCCAGCAGCTTAAGGGGTTTCATCGAAACGCAGTATTTT.

This chain uses TRBV28 with TRBJ1-2, with unresolved D. Germline V gene data show CDR1 as MDHEN and CDR2 as SYDVKM. V was pared by 5 bases and J by 3 bases, with 13 bases between. CDR3 length equals 14 residues. CDR3 protein: CASSPRNGDYGYTF. CDR3 nucleotides: TGTGCCAGCAGTCCGAGGAATGGGGACTATGGCTACACCTTC.

This chain links TRBV19 with TRBJ2-1, with 10 nucleotides matching TRBD2. Germline V gives CDR1 LNHDA, CDR2 SQIVND (reference sequence). Trimming took 4 bases from V and 2 from J; bases not matched to a gene: 8. CDR3 length: 17 amino acids. The DNA of the CDR3 is TGTGCCAGTAGTAACGAGCGGGGGGGCCCGCCCTACAATGAGCAGTTCTTC. This gives the protein CASSNERGGPPYNEQFF. Drawing the rest from reference TRBV19 and TRBJ2-1, the complete variable domain is DGGITQSPKYLFRKEGQNVTLSCEQNLNHDAMYWYRQDPGQGLRLIYYSQIVNDFQKGDIAEGYSVSREKKESFPLTVTSAQKNPTAFYLCASSNERGGPPYNEQFFGPGTRLTVL.

The rearrangement links TRBV7-3 to TRBJ2-3; unclear D gene. The CDR3 runs 14 residues. In germline, CDR1 is SGHTA, CDR2 FQGTGA. V shed 3 bases and J shed 2 bases, with 9 bases lying between them. In nucleotides, the CDR3 is TGTGCCAGCAGCTTGGGGATCATCACAGATACGCAGTATTTT. This translates into CASSLGIITDTQYF.

This sequence joins TRBV29-1 and TRBJ1-1; unclear D gene. Germline V CDR1 and CDR2: SQVTM, ANQGSEA. The CDR3 contains 14 residues. Trimming pared 4 bases from V and 3 bases from J, leaving 15 bases between. The CDR3 region is CSVAGKTGYTEAFF. In DNA, the CDR3 is TGCAGCGTTGCTGGGAAGACTGGGTACACTGAAGCTTTCTTT.

The table lists this clonotype with a few counts. The chain uses TRBV12-3 or TRBV12-4 and TRBJ1-1, with D unresolved. The CDR3 is 14 amino acids. Trimming pared 7 bases from V and 0 bases from J, leaving 12 bases between. CDR3 amino acids: CASNVGLLNTEAFF. The CDR3 DNA is TGTGCCAGCAATGTTGGACTGTTGAACACTGAAGCTTTCTTT.

The CDR3 loop reads CSARDYTGLTSYNEQFF. The DNA for the CDR3 is TGCAGTGCTAGAGATTATACGGGGCTAACCTCCTACAATGAGCAGTTCTTC. The chain couples TRBV20-1 to TRBJ2-1; D is possibly TRBD1 or TRBD2 (5 bases each). V dropped 0 bases and J dropped 0 bases, with 15 bases sitting between them. Germline CDR1 and CDR2: DFQATT and SNEGSKA (reference sequence). The CDR3 spans 17 residues.

As to this clonotype: The junction and the germline gene differ at one end; a read error may be behind it. CDR3 nucleotide sequence: TGCAGCGTTGTGGTTGGGCCCTCTGGAAGCACCATATATTTT. Translation: CSVVVGPSGSTIYF. The J gene is TRBJ1-3, the V gene TRBV29-1; D is unclear. CDR1 is SQVTM and CDR2 is ANQGSEA in the germline V gene. The CDR3 is 14 residues long.

The rearrangement links TRBV28 to TRBJ2-1, with 8 bases lining up with TRBD1. There are 13 residues in the CDR3. Germline CDR1 is MDHEN and CDR2 is SYDVKM. The junction had 15 bases not matched to a gene; V was cut back by 9 bases and J by 14 bases. In nucleotides, the CDR3 is TGTGCCAGTCGGACAGGGTACTGGAAAGACAAGTTCTTC. This gives the protein CASRTGYWKDKFF.

V gene TRBV9 combines with J gene TRBJ2-7; TRBD1 matches at 9 bases. This CDR3 has 14 amino acids. V shed 4 bases, J shed 6 bases, and the junction held 8 bases outside the gene matches. Germline V CDR1 and CDR2: SGDLS, YYNGEE. The CDR3 region is CASSPSDRGGEQYF. DNA of the CDR3: TGTGCCAGCAGCCCCTCGGACAGGGGAGGCGAGCAGTACTTC.

The rearrangement uses TRBV20-1 and TRBJ1-2; no clear D gene. The V end was cut by 1 base, the J end by 1 base, with 13 bases between. Germline assignment: CDR1 DFQATT and CDR2 SNEGSKA (reference sequence). The CDR3 is 15 residues long. CDR3 coding DNA: TGCAGTGCTAGAGGTAGTCCCTCGAATAACTATGGCTACACCTTC. It translates to CSARGSPSNNYGYTF.

The chain has TRBV5-1 and TRBJ1-5; D gene ambiguous. CDR3 length: 13 amino acids. From germline, CDR1 is SGHRS and CDR2 YFSETQ. V was trimmed by 8 bases and J by 7 bases, leaving 16 bases between them. The CDR3 DNA is TGCGCCAGGGGAGTGGGCCAAGGACAGCCCCAGCATTTT. Translated: CARGVGQGQPQHF.

The chain joins TRBV10-3 to TRBJ2-1, with 15 nucleotides matching TRBD2. Germline V gives CDR1 ENHRY, CDR2 SYGVKD. Trimming removed 6 bases from V and 6 bases from J; junction bases left unmatched: 6. CDR3 length equals 16 residues. The CDR3 is CAISGLAGGSGNEQFF. The CDR3, as DNA: TGTGCCATCAGCGGACTAGCGGGGGGGTCGGGCAATGAGCAGTTCTTC.

This clonotype was recorded a few times. V gene TRBV5-1 combines with J gene TRBJ1-2, with 7 bases matching TRBD1. The CDR3 sequence is 14 residues long. With V trimmed by 4 bases and J by 4 bases, 7 bases remained unmatched. Germline V gene lookup returns CDR1 SGHRS and CDR2 YFSETQ. The chain's CDR3 is CASSPGDSFYGYTF. DNA of the CDR3: TGCGCCAGCAGCCCAGGGGACAGCTTCTATGGCTACACCTTC.

This chain uses TRBV20-1 with TRBJ1-2, with 8 bases matching TRBD1. The V segment lost 3 bases and the J segment 2 bases; nucleotides outside the gene matches: 5. CDR1 and CDR2 from the germline V gene are DFQATT and SNEGSKA (reference sequence). This CDR3 has 14 amino acids. The DNA of the CDR3 is TGCAGTGCTAGGAGGGCAGGGGGCAACTATGGCTACACCTTC. Its protein product is CSARRAGGNYGYTF.